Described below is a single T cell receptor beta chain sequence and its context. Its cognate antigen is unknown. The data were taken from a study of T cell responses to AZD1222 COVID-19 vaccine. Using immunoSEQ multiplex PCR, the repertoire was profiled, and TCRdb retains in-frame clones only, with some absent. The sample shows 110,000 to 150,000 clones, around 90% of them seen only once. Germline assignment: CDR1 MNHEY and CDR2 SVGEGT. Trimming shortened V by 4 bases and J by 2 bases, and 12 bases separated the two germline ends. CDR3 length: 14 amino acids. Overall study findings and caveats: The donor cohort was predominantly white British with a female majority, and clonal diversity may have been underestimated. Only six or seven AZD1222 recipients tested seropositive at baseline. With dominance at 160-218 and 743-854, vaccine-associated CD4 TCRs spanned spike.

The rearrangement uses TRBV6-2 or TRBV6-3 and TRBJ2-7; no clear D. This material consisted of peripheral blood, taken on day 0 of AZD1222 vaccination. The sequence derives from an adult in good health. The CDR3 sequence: CASSSDLPPYEQYF. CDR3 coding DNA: TGTGCCAGCAGTTCCGACCTACCCCCCTACGAGCAGTACTTC.